The 16 T cell receptor beta chains presented below share a single source sample, sequenced in a study of CD4 T cell repertoires in COVID-19 (dated by TCRdb to 2020 to 2022). The receptor library was made with the immunoSEQ multiplex PCR assay. In TCRdb, the immuneACCESS table is reduced to in-frame sequences with V and J assigned. These tables do not hold every clone; where another copy was compared, an unresolved V gene accounts for under half, and the others remain unexplained. This sample lists more than 65,000 clones; 83% were detected once. The leading ten clones occupy about 0.5% of the sample. The sample's time point label, decoded: sample from a COVID-19-recovered individual after infection. The sequencing used CD4+ T cells from peripheral blood, collected after recovery from COVID-19. Receptors were obtained from a human donor who had COVID-19.

J is TRBJ2-1 and V is TRBV6-5; no reliable D call. The CDR3 covers 13 residues. Germline CDR1 reads MNHEY; CDR2 reads SVGAGI. V was cut by 6 bases and J by 10 bases, with 16 bases left in between. This CDR3 is CASRGPRAGEQFF. CDR3 DNA sequence: TGTGCCAGCAGGGGCCCCCGGGCCGGCGAGCAGTTCTTC.

This chain joins TRBV7-3 and TRBJ2-3; 15 nucleotides agree with TRBD2. V gave up 4 bases and J gave up 3 bases; unmatched junction bases: 8. CDR3 length equals 18 residues. In germline, CDR1 is SGHTA, CDR2 FQGTGA. CDR3 nucleotides: TGTGCCAGCAGCTCCCTCGGACTAGCGGGGGGGCGGACAGATACGCAGTATTTT. Its translation: CASSSLGLAGGRTDTQYF.

This rearrangement joins TRBV7-6 to TRBJ2-3; no clear D gene. The ends were cut back, 5 bases at V and 2 bases at J, with 5 bases in the middle. The CDR3 has 12 amino acids. CDR1 and CDR2 from the germline V gene are SGHVS and FNYEAQ. The chain's CDR3 is CASSKYTDTQYF. In DNA form, the CDR3 reads TGTGCCAGCAGCAAGTACACAGATACGCAGTATTTT.

The chain is built from TRBV9 and TRBJ2-7, with TRBD2 matching over 8 bases. Germline V CDR1 and CDR2: SGDLS, YYNGEE. This CDR3 has 14 amino acids. V lost 3 bases, J lost 3 bases, and 5 bases stayed unmatched. CDR3 DNA sequence: TGTGCCAGCAGCGCAACGGGGGGGAGCTACGAGCAGTACTTC. It codes for CASSATGGSYEQYF.

The rearrangement links TRBV28 to TRBJ1-2; 9 nucleotides align to TRBD1. The CDR3 covers 13 residues. The germline V gene has CDR1 MDHEN and CDR2 SYDVKM. V was pared by 6 bases and J by 8 bases, with 7 bases of the junction left unmatched. The CDR3 reads CASRPQGAGGYTF. The CDR3 DNA sequence: TGTGCCAGCAGGCCACAGGGGGCAGGCGGCTACACCTTC.

V gene TRBV7-7 combines with J gene TRBJ2-3; possibly TRBD2 for D (5 bases). The germline V and J ends were trimmed by 1 base and 14 bases, with 19 bases remaining between them. The CDR3 spans 14 residues. Germline loops: CDR1 SSHAT, CDR2 FNYEAQ (reference sequence). The CDR3 DNA is TGTGCCAGCAGCTTAGACGTATGGACTTCACAATGGTATTTT. Protein sequence: CASSLDVWTSQWYF.

The chain uses TRBV19 and TRBJ2-1, with TRBD1 matching 8 bases. In germline, CDR1 is LNHDA, CDR2 SQIVND (reference sequence). V lost 3 bases and J lost 5; bases outside the gene matches: 9. The CDR3 sequence is 16 residues long. This chain's CDR3 is CASSIIGRGLNNEQFF. DNA for the CDR3: TGTGCCAGTAGTATCATAGGCAGGGGGCTTAACAATGAGCAGTTCTTC. Full variable domain (remainder filled in from reference TRBV19 and TRBJ2-1): DGGITQSPKYLFRKEGQNVTLSCEQNLNHDAMYWYRQDPGQGLRLIYYSQIVNDFQKGDIAEGYSVSREKKESFPLTVTSAQKNPTAFYLCASSIIGRGLNNEQFFGPGTRLTVL.

The rearrangement joins TRBV6-5 to TRBJ2-2; no clear D. This CDR3 has 16 residues. V gave up 0 bases and J gave up 3 bases, with 11 bases separating them. Germline assignment: CDR1 MNHEY and CDR2 SVGAGI. CDR3 DNA: TGTGCCAGCAGTTACTCGAGGTGGGATTACACCGGGGAGCTGTTTTTT. Encoded protein: CASSYSRWDYTGELFF.

The chain joins TRBV11-1 to TRBJ2-7, with 9 bases lining up with TRBD2. The CDR3 is 15 residues long. Unmatched junction bases numbered 6, after V lost 3 bases and J lost 3 bases. Germline assignment: CDR1 SGHAT and CDR2 FQDESV (reference sequence). In nucleotides, the CDR3 is TGTGCCAGCAGCTTTGGGCGGGAGGGCCTCTACGAGCAGTACTTC. Translation gives CASSFGREGLYEQYF.

CDR3 amino acids: CAISEPIQGNTQYF. CDR3 nucleotide sequence: TGTGCCATCAGTGAGCCAATACAGGGAAATACGCAGTATTTT. This chain uses TRBV10-3 with TRBJ2-3; a weak D match, TRBD1 (6 bases). In germline, CDR1 is ENHRY, CDR2 SYGVKD. CDR3 size: 14 residues. Deletions cut 2 bases from V and 7 bases from J, with 13 bases between.

The rearrangement joins TRBV30 to TRBJ2-7; maybe TRBD2 (5 bases). This CDR3 has 14 residues. In germline, CDR1 is GTSNPN, CDR2 SVGIG (reference sequence). Trimming cost V 6 bases and J 3 bases, with 18 bases left between them. The CDR3 DNA sequence: TGTGCCTGTCAGATTGGGAGACTCAACTACGAGCAGTACTTC. As protein: CACQIGRLNYEQYF.

The chain combines TRBV5-6 with TRBJ1-4; D remains unclear. This CDR3 spans 14 amino acids. V dropped 3 bases and J dropped 0 bases, with 6 bases sitting between them. CDR1 is SGHDT and CDR2 is YYEEEE in the germline V gene. The CDR3: CASSSGPTNEKLFF. In DNA form, the CDR3 reads TGTGCCAGCAGCTCTGGTCCAACTAATGAAAAACTGTTTTTT.

This chain joins TRBV5-1 and TRBJ2-6, with a weak D call TRBD1 (5 bases). The CDR3 covers 19 residues. Trimming removed 4 bases at V and 1 base at J, with 21 bases between. Germline V lookup: CDR1 SGHRS, CDR2 YFSETQ. The CDR3 here is CASSPEGAPDDSGANVLTF. The CDR3 DNA reads TGCGCCAGCAGCCCAGAAGGGGCCCCCGATGATTCTGGGGCCAACGTCCTGACTTTC.

This chain links TRBV4-1 with TRBJ1-1; 9 bases fit TRBD1. CDR3 length: 16 amino acids. Germline lookup yields CDR1 MGHRA and CDR2 YSYEKL. V lost 4 bases, J lost 5 bases, and 11 bases stayed unmatched. The CDR3 reads CASSPLGQGQATEAFF. CDR3 sequence (DNA): TGCGCCAGCAGCCCACTAGGACAGGGGCAAGCTACTGAAGCTTTCTTT.

DNA for the CDR3: TGTGCCAGCAGACTGACTAGCGGCTCCTACAATGAGCAGTTCTTC. Translated: CASRLTSGSYNEQFF. The chain is built from TRBV25-1 and TRBJ2-1, with 9 nucleotides matching TRBD2. Germline-derived CDR1 and CDR2 are MGHDK and SYGVNS. V lost 6 bases, J lost 0 bases, and 3 bases stayed unmatched. This CDR3 region has 15 residues. The complete variable domain, with remaining parts taken from reference TRBV25-1 and TRBJ2-1, reads EADIYQTPRYLVIGTGKKITLECSQTMGHDKMYWYQQDPGMELHLIHYSYGVNSTEKGDLSSESTVSRIRTEHFPLTLESARPSHTSQYLCASRLTSGSYNEQFFGPGTRLTVL.

This chain joins TRBV5-8 and TRBJ2-7; D not certain. V lost 2 bases and J 0 bases, leaving 6 bases between the germline ends. The CDR3 contains 13 residues. Germline-derived CDR1 and CDR2 are SGHTS and YDEGEE. CDR3 in DNA: TGTGCCAGCAGCTTATGGGGCTCCTACGAGCAGTACTTC. Its protein product is CASSLWGSYEQYF.